The 20 T cell receptor beta chains below all came from one sample that was sequenced in a study of CD8 T cells in Susac syndrome. Random hexamers were used to reverse transcribe an amount of about 0.45 to 1 ug RNA. TCRdb reprocessed the immunoSEQ multiplex PCR reads with MiXCR, giving one entry per CDR3 protein. This sample has 85,000 to 95,000 distinct CDR3 sequences; around 94% occur once, and the top ten carry about 0.3%. Material: CD4+ T cells from PBMCs. These receptors were taken from a human donor with Susac syndrome.

J is TRBJ1-1 and V is TRBV5-6; D unclear. Trimming removed 0 bases at V and 1 base at J, with 10 bases between. The CDR3 consists of 15 residues. The germline V gene encodes CDR1 SGHDT and CDR2 YYEEEE. This CDR3 is CASSLVGTQNTEAFF. In DNA, the CDR3 is TGTGCCAGCAGCTTGGTCGGCACCCAGAACACTGAAGCTTTCTTT.

This chain links TRBV11-1 with TRBJ2-1, with 10 bases lining up with TRBD2. CDR1 is SGHAT, CDR2 FQDESV, per germline (reference sequence). The V gene end was trimmed by 2 bases and the J gene end by 4 bases; junction bases not matched to a gene: 2. The CDR3 covers 15 residues. Here the CDR3 DNA reads TGTGCCAGCAGCTTAAGCGGGGGGGGGTACAATGAGCAGTTCTTC. It is translated as CASSLSGGGYNEQFF.

A single count supports this clonotype. The J gene is TRBJ2-5, the V gene TRBV20-1, with D uncertain. Germline V gene sequence: CDR1 DFQATT, CDR2 SNEGSKA (reference sequence). CDR3 size: 12 residues. V was cut by 2 bases and J by 1 base, with 5 bases left in between. This CDR3 is CSARRGQETQYF. The CDR3 DNA reads TGCAGTGCTAGACGAGGCCAAGAGACCCAGTACTTC.

The rearrangement uses TRBV28 and TRBJ2-5; D is undetermined. The CDR3 consists of 12 residues. Trimming stripped 10 bases from V and 1 base from J, with 10 bases between. Germline V gene lookup returns CDR1 MDHEN and CDR2 SYDVKM. The CDR3 DNA reads TGTGCCACTGGACGCCGCCAAGAGACCCAGTACTTC. Translated, it gives CATGRRQETQYF.

This chain uses TRBV25-1 with TRBJ2-7; D gene ambiguous. CDR1 and CDR2 (germline): MGHDK, SYGVNS. This CDR3 has 13 amino acids. Trimming left V 2 bases short and J 1 base short, with 6 bases between. The chain's CDR3 is CASSEHQSYEQYF. In DNA, the CDR3 is TGTGCCAGCAGTGAACACCAATCCTACGAGCAGTACTTC.

V is TRBV29-1 and J is TRBJ2-5, with 12 bases aligning to TRBD2. V shed 0 bases, J shed 5 bases, and the junction held 16 bases outside the gene matches. The CDR3 runs to 19 residues. Germline assignment: CDR1 SQVTM and CDR2 ANQGSEA. The CDR3 DNA sequence: TGCAGCGTTGAAGATGCTACTAGCGGGGGGCCAGAGAATCGGGAGACCCAGTACTTC. Residues: CSVEDATSGGPENRETQYF.

This chain joins TRBV7-2 and TRBJ2-7; 11 positions match TRBD1. V dropped 6 bases and J dropped 2; count of bases not matched to a gene: 6. The CDR3 has 15 residues. Germline CDR1 reads SGHTA; CDR2 reads FQGNSA. The CDR3 DNA sequence: TGTGCCAGCAGTCCTAGGGACAGGGGGACCTACGAGCAGTACTTC. The encoded protein is CASSPRDRGTYEQYF.

V gene TRBV4-1 combines with J gene TRBJ1-2, with D possibly matching TRBD1 (6 bases). V shed 5 bases and J shed 1 base, with 11 bases lying between them. This CDR3 region has 14 residues. CDR1 and CDR2 (germline): MGHRA, YSYEKL. In nucleotides, the CDR3 is TGCGCCAGCAGCGACAGGAGGTATAACTATGGCTACACCTTC. Residues: CASSDRRYNYGYTF.

The genes are TRBV6-5 and TRBJ1-5; D not resolved. The CDR3 runs to 13 residues. The ends were cut back, 2 bases at V and 5 bases at J, with 7 bases in the middle. Germline CDR1 MNHEY, CDR2 SVGAGI. CDR3 sequence reads: CASSYNMDQPQHF. The CDR3 region has the DNA TGTGCCAGCAGTTACAATATGGATCAGCCCCAGCATTTT.

This chain connects TRBV6-2 or TRBV6-3 to TRBJ1-1; D may be TRBD1 (5 bases). The germline V gene encodes CDR1 MNHEY and CDR2 SVGEGT. The CDR3 consists of 13 residues. V lost 2 bases, J lost 3 bases, and 7 bases lay in between. The CDR3 coding sequence is TGTGCCAGCAGTTACGACAGCTACACTGAAGCTTTCTTT. Protein sequence: CASSYDSYTEAFF.

V and J are TRBV20-1 and TRBJ1-6; maybe TRBD1 (6 bases). This CDR3 comprises 14 residues. Trimming cost V 2 bases and J 10 bases, with 15 bases left between them. Germline CDR1 is DFQATT and CDR2 is SNEGSKA (reference sequence). The DNA for the CDR3 is TGCAGTGCTAGAAAAGTAGCAGGGGAATCACCCCTCCACTTT. Translation gives CSARKVAGESPLHF.

The rearrangement uses TRBV27 and TRBJ2-1; tentatively, D is TRBD1 (6 bases). Per the germline V gene, CDR1 is MNHEY and CDR2 is SMNVEV (reference sequence). This CDR3 region has 14 residues. The V end lost 4 bases, the J end lost 5 bases, and 12 bases lay between the germline ends. The CDR3 sequence is CASSSTGYHNEQFF. In nucleotides, the CDR3 is TGTGCCAGCAGTTCTACAGGGTACCACAATGAGCAGTTCTTC.

The genes are TRBV20-1 and TRBJ1-6, with a possible D match to TRBD1 (6 bases). This CDR3 contains 14 residues. Trimming stripped 5 bases from V and 3 bases from J, with 11 bases between. Germline V gives CDR1 DFQATT, CDR2 SNEGSKA (reference sequence). CDR3 protein: CSAPGDNYNSPLHF. The CDR3 bases are TGCAGTGCTCCCGGGGACAACTATAATTCACCCCTCCACTTT.

The DNA of the CDR3 is TGTGCCAGCAGCGGTCGAAGGGACCATGGGTATGGCTACACCTTC. Its protein is CASSGRRDHGYGYTF. This chain links TRBV4-2 with TRBJ1-2; TRBD1 might be the D (5 bases). Trimming removed 5 bases at V and 5 bases at J, with 18 bases between. CDR1 and CDR2 from the germline V gene are LGHNA and YNFKEQ. The CDR3 consists of 15 residues.

The chain carries TRBV5-1 and TRBJ2-7; maybe TRBD1 (5 bases). Between the trimmed V and J ends, which lost 4 bases and 7 bases, there was a span of 15 bases. The CDR3 consists of 13 residues. The germline CDR1 and CDR2 sequences are SGHRS and YFSETQ. The CDR3 coding sequence is TGCGCCAGCAGCGGACATGGGGAAGGTGAGCAGTACTTC. This encodes CASSGHGEGEQYF.

The CDR3 sequence: CASSLRDRGLKVGNEQFF. In nucleotides, the CDR3 is TGTGCCAGCAGCTTACGGGACAGGGGGCTTAAAGTGGGCAATGAGCAGTTCTTC. The chain joins TRBV7-2 to TRBJ2-1, with 12 bases that match TRBD1. The V segment lost 2 bases and the J segment 6 bases; nucleotides outside the gene matches: 11. CDR3 length equals 18 residues. Germline CDR1 SGHTA, CDR2 FQGNSA.

This clonotype was recorded once. The chain joins TRBV3-1 to TRBJ1-1; TRBD1 is a possible D gene (6 bases). V gave up 3 bases and J gave up 10 bases, with 12 bases separating them. The germline V gene has CDR1 LGHDT and CDR2 YNNKEL (reference sequence). This CDR3 has 12 amino acids. The CDR3 bases are TGTGCCAGCAGCCAGGGGGCTTCGAGAGCTTTCTTT. Encoded protein: CASSQGASRAFF.

The rearrangement uses TRBV5-5 and TRBJ2-2; possible D gene TRBD2, 6 bases. The CDR3 contains 15 residues. In germline, CDR1 is SGHKS, CDR2 YYEKEE (reference sequence). Trimming stripped 6 bases from V and 2 bases from J, with 14 bases between. CDR3 region: CASNTRTINTGELFF. The DNA for the CDR3 is TGTGCCAGCAACACAAGGACTATTAACACCGGGGAGCTGTTTTTT.

The chain employs TRBV29-1 and TRBJ1-4; 7 positions match TRBD1. Per the germline V gene, CDR1 is SQVTM and CDR2 is ANQGSEA. Trimming cost V 6 bases and J 7 bases; bases outside gene matches: 8. The CDR3 loop spans 13 amino acids. CDR3: CSVATGAGEKLFF. The CDR3 nucleotides are TGCAGCGTCGCAACAGGGGCTGGTGAAAAACTGTTTTTT.

The J gene is TRBJ2-3, the V gene TRBV9; no clear D gene. From germline, CDR1 is SGDLS and CDR2 YYNGEE. CDR3 length: 13 amino acids. The germline V and J ends were trimmed by 2 bases and 6 bases, with 10 bases remaining between them. The CDR3 coding sequence is TGTGCCAGCAGCGTTCTACCCCGCGATACGCAGTATTTT. Its protein product is CASSVLPRDTQYF.